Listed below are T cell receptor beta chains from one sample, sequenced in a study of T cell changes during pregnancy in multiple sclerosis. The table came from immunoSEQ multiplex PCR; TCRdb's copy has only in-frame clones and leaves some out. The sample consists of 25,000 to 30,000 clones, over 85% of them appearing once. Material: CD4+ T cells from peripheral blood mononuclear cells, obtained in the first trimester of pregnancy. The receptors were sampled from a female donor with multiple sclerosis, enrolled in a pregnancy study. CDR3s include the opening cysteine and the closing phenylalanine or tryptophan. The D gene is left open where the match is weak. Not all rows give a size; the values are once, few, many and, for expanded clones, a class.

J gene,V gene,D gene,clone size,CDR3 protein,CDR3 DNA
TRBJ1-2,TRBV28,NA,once,CASRTSYGYTF,TGTGCCAGCAGGACTTCGTATGGCTACACCTTC
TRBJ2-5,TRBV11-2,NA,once,CASSRSGIETQYF,TGTGCCAGCAGCCGTTCAGGAATAGAGACCCAGTACTTC
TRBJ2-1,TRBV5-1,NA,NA,CASSLGYAVSEQFF,TGCGCCAGCAGCTTGGGCTATGCGGTCTCTGAGCAGTTCTTC
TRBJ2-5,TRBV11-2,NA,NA,CASSLVLVRETQYF,TGTGCCAGCAGCCTAGTCCTAGTCCGGGAGACCCAGTACTTC
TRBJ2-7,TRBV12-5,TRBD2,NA,CASGLVRTREGYEQYF,TGTGCTAGTGGTTTGGTTCGGACCCGGGAGGGCTACGAGCAGTACTTC
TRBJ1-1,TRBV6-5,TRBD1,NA,CASSSGQGAGTEAFF,TGTGCCAGCAGTTCCGGACAGGGGGCAGGCACTGAAGCTTTCTTT
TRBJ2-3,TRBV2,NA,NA,CASGRGTDTQYF,TGTGCCAGCGGGCGGGGCACAGATACGCAGTATTTT
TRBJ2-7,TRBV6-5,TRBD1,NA,CASSYNRGRPHEQYF,TGTGCCAGCAGTTATAACAGGGGGCGACCCCACGAGCAGTACTTC
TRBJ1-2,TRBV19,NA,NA,CASSISGDYGYTF,TGTGCCAGTAGTATTTCAGGGGACTATGGCTACACCTTC
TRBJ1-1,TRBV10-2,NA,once,CASSDHRDPSPEAFF,TGCGCCAGCAGTGACCACAGGGACCCAAGCCCTGAAGCTTTCTTT
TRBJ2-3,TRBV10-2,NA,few,CASSGVGGVDTQYF,TGCGCCAGCAGTGGGGTAGGGGGTGTGGATACGCAGTATTTT
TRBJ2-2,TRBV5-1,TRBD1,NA,CASSSQPGQGSNTGELFF,TGCGCCAGCAGCTCCCAGCCGGGACAGGGCTCGAACACCGGGGAGCTGTTTTTT
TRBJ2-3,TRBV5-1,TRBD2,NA,CASSSQLTTSWRNTQYF,TGCGCCAGCAGCTCCCAATTGACGACTAGCTGGAGGAATACGCAGTATTTT
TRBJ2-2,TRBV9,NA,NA,CASSVGSGNTGELFF,TGTGCCAGCAGCGTAGGGTCCGGGAACACCGGGGAGCTGTTTTTT
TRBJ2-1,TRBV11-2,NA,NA,CASSLGGVPYNEQFF,TGTGCCAGCAGCTTAGGCGGGGTCCCTTACAATGAGCAGTTCTTC